Listed below are T cell receptor beta chains from one sample, sequenced in a study of cytomegalovirus exposure and HLA in healthy donors. Sequencing was performed with immunoSEQ multiplex PCR; in TCRdb, only in-frame clones are kept and a portion is missing. The sample holds hundreds of thousands of clones, 65% to 85% seen once. Material for sequencing was PBMCs. The receptor source for this set is a female donor in good health and CMV-seronegative. CDR3s include the opening cysteine and the closing phenylalanine or tryptophan. The D gene is left open where the match is weak. Some rows have no size entry. The others give once, few or many, or a class for an expanded clone.

>NA|TRBJ1-2|few|TRBV9
CASSSNGGYTF
TGTGCCAGCAGCTCCAACGGTGGCTACACCTTC
>NA|TRBJ1-1|NA|TRBV11-3
CASSAPGAGPEAFF
TGTGCCAGCAGCGCCCCAGGGGCAGGCCCTGAAGCTTTCTTT
>NA|TRBJ2-7|NA|TRBV10-3
CAISESKIYYEQYF
TGTGCCATCAGTGAGTCGAAGATCTATTACGAGCAGTACTTC
>NA|TRBJ2-7|NA|TRBV27
CASSSSGAYEQYF
TGTGCCAGCAGTTCCTCCGGAGCCTACGAGCAGTACTTC
>TRBD1|TRBJ2-7|NA|TRBV5-6
CASGQTPPGQESYEQYF
TGTGCCAGCGGACAGACCCCTCCGGGACAGGAATCCTACGAGCAGTACTTC
>TRBD1|TRBJ2-7|NA|TRBV5-1
CASSMGQGSNEQYF
TGCGCCAGCAGCATGGGACAGGGAAGCAACGAGCAGTACTTC
>TRBD1|TRBJ2-7|NA|TRBV27
CASARDRGSSEQYF
TGTGCCAGTGCCCGGGACAGGGGATCTAGTGAGCAGTACTTC
>NA|TRBJ1-2|few|TRBV19
CASTLRGYGYTF
TGTGCCAGTACCCTCAGGGGCTATGGCTACACCTTC
>NA|TRBJ1-1|NA|TRBV7-3
CASSLEENTEAFF
TGTGCCAGCAGCCTTGAGGAGAACACTGAAGCTTTCTTT
>NA|TRBJ2-3|NA|TRBV11-3
CASSLGARDSDTQYF
TGTGCCAGCAGCTTAGGAGCGCGGGATTCAGATACGCAGTATTTT
>TRBD2|TRBJ2-2|NA|TRBV10-2
CASSEHRPGLAGSANTGELFF
TGCGCCAGCAGTGAGCATAGGCCGGGACTAGCGGGGAGCGCGAACACCGGGGAGCTGTTTTTT
>TRBD1|TRBJ1-4|NA|TRBV30
CAWRNMTGTNEKLFF
TGTGCCTGGAGGAATATGACAGGGACTAATGAAAAACTGTTTTTT
>TRBD1|TRBJ2-5|once|TRBV7-6
CASSSGQGALETQYF
TGTGCCAGCAGCTCGGGACAGGGGGCCTTGGAGACCCAGTACTTC
>TRBD1|TRBJ1-2|NA|TRBV30
CAWSNRGKGYTF
TGTGCCTGGAGTAACAGGGGGAAGGGCTACACCTTC
>NA|TRBJ1-4|once|TRBV14
CASSQSTTGFGKLFF
TGTGCCAGCAGCCAGTCTACTACAGGGTTCGGAAAACTGTTTTTT
>NA|TRBJ1-4|NA|TRBV6-1
CASSEIRQGDPSNEKLFF
TGTGCCAGCAGTGAAATTCGTCAGGGCGATCCCTCTAATGAAAAACTGTTTTTT
>NA|TRBJ2-6|NA|TRBV9
CASTPISSGANVLTF
TGTGCCAGCACCCCTATAAGCTCTGGGGCCAACGTCCTGACTTTC
>NA|TRBJ1-1|NA|TRBV11-2
CASSPGSNTEAFF
TGTGCCAGCAGCCCCGGGAGCAACACTGAAGCTTTCTTT
>TRBD2|TRBJ2-1|NA|TRBV7-9
CASSPHSGRENEQFF
TGTGCCAGCAGCCCCCACAGCGGGAGAGAAAATGAGCAGTTCTTC
>NA|TRBJ2-1|few|TRBV5-1
CASSFGILRDEQFF
TGCGCCAGCAGCTTCGGCATCCTCAGGGATGAGCAGTTCTTC
>NA|TRBJ1-1|NA|TRBV7-2
CASSQRSLYMF
TGTGCCAGCAGTCAAAGATCCTTATACATGTTT
>NA|TRBJ1-2|once|TRBV7-9
CASSDSGRGGYTF
TGTGCCAGCAGCGACTCAGGGCGGGGAGGCTACACCTTC
>TRBD1|TRBJ2-7|NA|TRBV7-8
CASSLSTGGNEQYF
TGTGCCAGCAGCTTAAGCACAGGGGGAAACGAGCAGTACTTC
>TRBD1|TRBJ1-1|NA|TRBV5-1
CASSDQGQQMNTEAFF
TGCGCCAGCAGCGATCAGGGACAGCAGATGAACACTGAAGCTTTCTTT
>TRBD1|TRBJ2-5|few|TRBV5-4
CASSNYYRGQETQYF
TGTGCCAGCAGCAACTATTACAGGGGACAAGAGACCCAGTACTTC
>NA|TRBJ2-5|NA|TRBV11-2
CASSRRGQETQYF
TGTGCCAGCAGCCGGAGGGGTCAAGAGACCCAGTACTTC
>NA|TRBJ2-5|once|TRBV10-3
CAITLKETQYF
TGTGCCATCACTCTAAAAGAGACCCAGTACTTC
>TRBD2|TRBJ2-7|NA|TRBV28
CASRPSPGLAGVKHEQYF
TGTGCCAGCAGACCATCGCCGGGACTAGCGGGAGTTAAGCACGAGCAGTACTTC
>NA|TRBJ2-7|NA|TRBV15
CATSRDSRSYEQYF
TGTGCCACCAGCAGAGACAGCAGGTCCTACGAGCAGTACTTC
>TRBD1|TRBJ1-1|NA|TRBV4-2
CASSRAGTGEDTEAFF
TGTGCCAGCAGCCGCGCCGGGACAGGGGAGGACACTGAAGCTTTCTTT
>TRBD2|TRBJ2-5|NA|TRBV28
CASSLTSVAETQYF
TGTGCCAGCAGTTTGACTAGCGTCGCGGAGACCCAGTACTTC
>NA|TRBJ2-1|NA|TRBV5-6
CASTSRPYNEQFF
TGTGCCAGTACTTCGCGGCCATACAATGAGCAGTTCTTC
>TRBD1|TRBJ2-1|NA|TRBV19
CASSLPGTGVSNEQFF
TGTGCCAGTAGTCTCCCCGGGACAGGGGTATCCAATGAGCAGTTCTTC
>TRBD1|TRBJ2-7|NA|TRBV30
CAIQGAVYEQYF
TGTGCAATACAGGGGGCGGTGTACGAGCAGTACTTC
>TRBD1|TRBJ2-7|NA|TRBV11-2
CASSLDPRTGRTYEQYF
TGTGCCAGCAGCTTAGATCCCCGGACAGGGCGCACCTACGAGCAGTACTTC
>TRBD2|TRBJ2-5|few|TRBV27
CASSLGREVTQYF
TGTGCCAGCAGTTTGGGGAGGGAGGTAACCCAGTACTTC
>TRBD2|TRBJ2-5|NA|TRBV5-4
CASSLARAGGPEETQYF
TGTGCCAGCAGCTTGGCTAGGGCGGGAGGGCCCGAAGAGACCCAGTACTTC
>NA|TRBJ2-1|NA|TRBV9
CASSVLRADNEQFF
TGTGCCAGCAGCGTATTGCGGGCCGACAATGAGCAGTTCTTC
>TRBD1|TRBJ2-7|few|TRBV19
CASSIGQGYEQYF
TGTGCCAGTAGTATTGGACAGGGCTACGAGCAGTACTTC
>TRBD1|TRBJ1-1|NA|TRBV7-9
CASSSMTGAGEAFF
TGTGCCAGCAGCTCTATGACAGGGGCGGGTGAAGCTTTCTTT
>NA|TRBJ2-3|NA|TRBV5-4
CASSFDQGTDTQYF
TGTGCCAGCAGCTTTGATCAGGGCACAGATACGCAGTATTTT
>TRBD1|TRBJ1-2|NA|TRBV7-3
CASSLRQGHGYTF
TGTGCCAGCAGCTTACGACAGGGGCATGGCTACACCTTC
>TRBD2|TRBJ2-1|NA|TRBV11-2
CASIPEVAGGYNEQFF
TGTGCCAGCATCCCTGAGGTGGCGGGAGGTTACAATGAGCAGTTCTTC
>TRBD1|TRBJ2-7|NA|TRBV27
CASSPLGQGNEQYF
TGTGCCAGCAGTCCACTGGGACAGGGGAACGAGCAGTACTTC
>NA|TRBJ1-2|few|TRBV7-9
CASSLGQVNYGYTF
TGTGCCAGCAGCTTAGGACAGGTTAACTATGGCTACACCTTC
>TRBD2|TRBJ2-2|NA|TRBV5-4
CASSLFPGTSGTGELFF
TGTGCCAGCAGCTTGTTCCCCGGGACTAGCGGCACCGGGGAGCTGTTTTTT
>TRBD1|TRBJ2-7|NA|TRBV6-1
CASSRAGTGDHEQYF
TGTGCCAGCAGCAGAGCCGGGACAGGGGATCACGAGCAGTACTTC
>NA|TRBJ2-1|few|TRBV7-8
CASSLYAVYNEQFF
TGTGCCAGCAGCTTATATGCAGTCTACAATGAGCAGTTCTTC
>NA|TRBJ1-4|NA|TRBV4-1
CASSRSGTGLEKLFF
TGCGCCAGCAGCCGGAGCGGGACCGGGTTGGAAAAACTGTTTTTT
>TRBD1|TRBJ2-3|NA|TRBV6-1
CASREGQGSTDTQYF
TGTGCCAGCAGGGAGGGACAGGGCAGCACAGATACGCAGTATTTT
>TRBD2|TRBJ2-1|NA|TRBV9
CASTKGTSGDNEQFF
TGTGCCAGCACAAAAGGGACTAGCGGAGACAATGAGCAGTTCTTC
>TRBD2|TRBJ2-1|once|TRBV13
CASSHPSGRGRNEQFF
TGTGCCAGCAGCCATCCTAGCGGGAGGGGCAGAAATGAGCAGTTCTTC
>NA|TRBJ2-5|NA|TRBV4-1
CASSLGGGEETQYF
TGCGCCAGCAGCCTGGGGGGGGGCGAGGAGACCCAGTACTTC
>TRBD1|TRBJ2-7|NA|TRBV4-2
CASSQDSPVPGQGIRGQYF
TGTGCCAGCAGCCAAGACTCACCCGTACCGGGACAGGGTATAAGGGGGCAGTACTTC
>NA|TRBJ2-7|NA|TRBV15
CATSREVGGSYEQYF
TGTGCCACCAGCAGAGAGGTGGGGGGCTCCTACGAGCAGTACTTC